Shown below are 32 T cell receptor beta chains from a single sample sequenced in a study of siplizumab effects on memory and regulatory T cells. Profiling relied on immunoSEQ multiplex PCR, and the TCRdb table lists in-frame clones only, not all of them. The repertoire holds around 100,000 clones, with 91% as singletons. Sample: CD4+ T cells sorted from blood. These TCRs come from a human donor in good health.

The gene calls are TRBV7-3 and TRBJ1-1, with a tentative D call TRBD1 (6 bases). The CDR3 consists of 13 residues. The V and J ends lost 5 bases and 3 bases respectively, with 10 bases between them. The germline gives CDR1 SGHTA, CDR2 FQGTGA. CDR3 nucleotide sequence: TGTGCCAGCAGCCTAAACAGGGACACTGAAGCTTTCTTT. This translates into CASSLNRDTEAFF.

This chain joins TRBV18 and TRBJ2-7, with 7 bases that match TRBD2. CDR3 length equals 14 residues. Per germline, CDR1 KGHSH and CDR2 LQKENI. J was trimmed by 2 bases and V by 3 bases; bases with no gene match: 4. The CDR3 DNA sequence: TGTGCCAGCTCACCCGGGACTATTACCTACGAGCAGTACTTC. Amino acid sequence: CASSPGTITYEQYF.

The V and J genes are TRBV11-3 and TRBJ1-6; D possibly corresponds to TRBD1 (5 bases). The germline gives CDR1 SGHNT, CDR2 YENEEA. This CDR3 comprises 15 residues. V lost 2 bases, J lost 7 bases, and 12 bases lay in between. The CDR3 spells CASSLREGPNSPLHF. CDR3 in DNA: TGTGCCAGCAGCTTAAGGGAGGGGCCCAATTCACCCCTCCACTTT.

The rearrangement links TRBV4-2 to TRBJ1-2; D is unclear. This CDR3 comprises 15 residues. V lost 0 bases to trimming and J lost 0 bases, with 8 bases between them. CDR1 and CDR2 from the germline V gene are LGHNA and YNFKEQ. Here the CDR3 reads CASSQEVASNYGYTF. CDR3 coding DNA: TGTGCCAGCAGCCAAGAAGTAGCATCTAACTATGGCTACACCTTC.

The J gene is TRBJ2-5, the V gene TRBV27; D possibly corresponds to TRBD2 (5 bases). The ends were cut back, 1 base at V and 2 bases at J, with 5 bases in the middle. This CDR3 has 13 amino acids. Germline lookup yields CDR1 MNHEY and CDR2 SMNVEV (reference sequence). The CDR3 nucleotides read TGTGCCAGCAGTTTATTAGCGCAAGAGACCCAGTACTTC. Translating gives CASSLLAQETQYF.

The V and J genes are TRBV7-3 and TRBJ2-2; D gene ambiguous. V lost 5 bases, J lost 6 bases, and 7 bases lay in between. This CDR3 has 12 residues. Germline V gives CDR1 SGHTA, CDR2 FQGTGA. The CDR3 DNA follows: TGTGCCAGCAGCCGAAACGCCGGGGAGCTGTTTTTT. Translating gives CASSRNAGELFF.

This chain joins TRBV30 and TRBJ1-6, with 7 positions matching TRBD1. This CDR3 has 13 residues. The germline V gene has CDR1 GTSNPN and CDR2 SVGIG (reference sequence). The J segment lost 9 bases and the V segment lost 8 bases, leaving 10 bases of the junction unmatched. The CDR3 DNA follows: TGTGCCAGTGGGGGACAGACTAGTTCACCCCTCCACTTT. Residues: CASGGQTSSPLHF.

The chain joins TRBV11-2 to TRBJ1-1; D unclear. The CDR3 is 13 amino acids. CDR1 and CDR2 from the germline V gene are SGHAT and FQNNGV. With 2 bases removed from V and 0 bases from J, the gap between germline ends came to 4 bases. CDR3 amino acids: CASSLPVNTEAFF. DNA for the CDR3: TGTGCCAGCAGCTTACCCGTGAACACTGAAGCTTTCTTT.

The V call is TRBV5-1, the J call TRBJ1-1, with TRBD1 matching over 10 bases. This CDR3 contains 16 residues. Germline trimming cut 3 bases from V and 0 bases from J; bases unmatched to any gene: 5. Germline CDR1 SGHRS, CDR2 YFSETQ. DNA of the CDR3: TGCGCCAGCAGCTCGGGACAGGGGCTTATGAACACTGAAGCTTTCTTT. Protein sequence: CASSSGQGLMNTEAFF.

The chain couples TRBV6-6 to TRBJ2-5; the match to TRBD1 covers 9 bases. The CDR3 has 15 residues. V lost 5 bases to trimming and J lost 5 bases; unmatched junction nucleotides: 9. Germline V gene sequence: CDR1 MNHNY, CDR2 SVGAGI (reference sequence). CDR3: CASSPDRGFWETQYF. In DNA, the CDR3 is TGTGCCAGCAGTCCCGACAGGGGGTTTTGGGAGACCCAGTACTTC.

The genes are TRBV5-1 and TRBJ2-1; D may match TRBD1 or TRBD2 (6 bases each). V was trimmed by 6 bases and J by 3 bases, leaving 16 bases between them. This CDR3 is built from 15 residues. Germline V CDR1 and CDR2: SGHRS, YFSETQ. The CDR3 bases are TGCGCCAGCACCCTAGTGGGGGGCAACTACAATGAGCAGTTCTTC. It yields the protein CASTLVGGNYNEQFF.

This chain links TRBV12-5 with TRBJ1-1, with D unclear. This CDR3 is built from 12 residues. V lost 1 base to trimming and J lost 7 bases, with 7 bases between them. Germline lookup yields CDR1 LGHNT and CDR2 FRNRAP. CDR3 nucleotide sequence: TGTGCTAGTGGTTTGGGGCGCGGTGAAGCTTTCTTT. Protein sequence: CASGLGRGEAFF. Complete variable domain (other parts from reference TRBV12-5 and TRBJ1-1): DARVTQTPRHKVTEMGQEVTMRCQPILGHNTVFWYRQTMMQGLELLAYFRNRAPLDDSGMPKDRFSAEMPDATLATLKIQPSEPRDSAVYFCASGLGRGEAFFGQGTRLTVV.

In its sample, this clone was seen a few times. This chain joins TRBV9 and TRBJ1-1; D gene unclear. The CDR3 totals 12 residues. CDR1 and CDR2 (germline): SGDLS, YYNGEE. V dropped 3 bases and J dropped 4 bases, with 7 bases sitting between them. CDR3 in amino acids: CASSEHGTEAFF. The CDR3 bases are TGTGCCAGCAGCGAACATGGCACTGAAGCTTTCTTT.

The rearrangement links TRBV29-1 to TRBJ1-1; D remains ambiguous. Trimming removed 7 bases from V and 7 bases from J, with 13 bases in between. The CDR3 spans 11 residues. Germline-derived CDR1 and CDR2 are SQVTM and ANQGSEA. This chain's CDR3 is CSGAGMNEAFF. CDR3 nucleotides: TGCAGCGGAGCGGGGATGAATGAAGCTTTCTTT.

The CDR3 loop is CATSRTPGGGQETQYF. The CDR3 nucleotides read TGTGCCACCAGCAGAACGCCAGGCGGCGGGCAAGAGACCCAGTACTTC. The chain has TRBV15 and TRBJ2-5; the D gene is possibly TRBD2 (5 bases). Germline assignment: CDR1 LNHNV and CDR2 YYDKDF (reference sequence). The CDR3 has 16 amino acids. Trimming cost V 2 bases and J 2 bases, with 15 bases left between them.

The chain recombines TRBV9 with TRBJ2-5, with TRBD2 as a possible D gene (6 bases). From germline, CDR1 is SGDLS and CDR2 YYNGEE. V lost 0 bases and J lost 0, with 12 bases in between. The CDR3 covers 16 residues. In DNA form, the CDR3 reads TGTGCCAGCAGCGTAGACGGGGGTCATTACCAAGAGACCCAGTACTTC. This gives the protein CASSVDGGHYQETQYF.

This clone was recorded once. The chain is built from TRBV25-1 and TRBJ2-2; the D gene is possibly TRBD1 (5 bases). Germline V gives CDR1 MGHDK, CDR2 SYGVNS. This CDR3 has 15 residues. The V gene lost 6 bases and the J gene lost 3 bases, with 14 bases spanning the gap. The CDR3 bases are TGTGCCAGCAGCGAACTCCTAGGGGACACCGGGGAGCTGTTTTTT. This sequence encodes CASSELLGDTGELFF.

This chain links TRBV19 with TRBJ2-2, with D uncertain. The CDR3 runs to 11 residues. CDR1 and CDR2 (germline): LNHDA, SQIVND (reference sequence). Deletions cut 9 bases from V and 5 bases from J, with 7 bases between. CDR3 sequence reads: CARRATGELFF. In nucleotides, the CDR3 is TGTGCCAGGAGAGCTACCGGGGAGCTGTTTTTT.

The chain uses TRBV30 and TRBJ1-5, with D maybe TRBD1 (5 bases). This CDR3 comprises 16 residues. The ends were cut back, 2 bases at V and 1 base at J, with 15 bases in the middle. Germline-derived CDR1 and CDR2 are GTSNPN and SVGIG (reference sequence). In DNA form, the CDR3 reads TGTGCCTGGAGTAGTGGGGGATCGTACAGCAATCAGCCCCAGCATTTT. Its protein product is CAWSSGGSYSNQPQHF.

The V gene is TRBV6-5, the J gene TRBJ1-3; D perhaps matches TRBD1 (6 bases). Trimming took 5 bases from V and 3 from J, leaving 11 bases between them. The germline V gene encodes CDR1 MNHEY and CDR2 SVGAGI. There are 14 residues in the CDR3. CDR3 in DNA: TGTGCCAGCAGTCAGGGGTTAAATGGAAACACCATATATTTT. Its translation is CASSQGLNGNTIYF.

This clone was picked up one time. V is TRBV5-1 and J is TRBJ1-1; D not certain. V lost 4 bases, J lost 5 bases, and 12 bases lay in between. Looked up from germline, CDR1 is SGHRS and CDR2 is YFSETQ. CDR3 size: 13 residues. The CDR3 DNA follows: TGCGCCAGCAGCGATACTATATTTACTGAAGCTTTCTTT. Residues: CASSDTIFTEAFF.

V and J are TRBV7-6 and TRBJ1-4; 8 positions agree with TRBD1. The ends lost 5 bases at V and 3 bases at J; junction bases unmatched: 5. The germline V gene has CDR1 SGHVS and CDR2 FNYEAQ. The CDR3 totals 15 residues. The CDR3 region is CASSTQGAANEKLFF. The CDR3 bases are TGTGCCAGCAGCACCCAGGGGGCTGCTAATGAAAAACTGTTTTTT.

CDR3 amino acids: CAWSVGQGTYNEQFF. The CDR3 DNA reads as TGTGCCTGGAGTGTAGGACAGGGCACCTACAATGAGCAGTTCTTC. J is TRBJ2-1 and V is TRBV30; the match to TRBD1 covers 8 bases. J lost 2 bases, V lost 0 bases, and 3 bases had no gene match. The length of the CDR3 is 15 residues. Germline values: CDR1 GTSNPN, CDR2 SVGIG (reference sequence).

This chain connects TRBV7-2 to TRBJ2-7; D gene ambiguous. The germline CDR1 and CDR2 sequences are SGHTA and FQGNSA. The V end was cut by 3 bases, the J end by 4 bases, with 13 bases between. This CDR3 has 14 residues. The CDR3 coding sequence is TGTGCCAGCAGCTTGGCGGCGGAGCTATACGAGCAGTACTTC. Translating gives CASSLAAELYEQYF.

This rearrangement joins TRBV28 to TRBJ1-2; D not resolved. The CDR3 has 15 amino acids. Germline V lookup: CDR1 MDHEN, CDR2 SYDVKM. V was pared by 5 bases and J by 4 bases, with 17 bases between. The CDR3, as DNA: TGTGCCAGCAGTCCCCTAGGACCGCCTTCCTATGGCTACACCTTC. Residues: CASSPLGPPSYGYTF.

The count of this clone is one. The gene calls are TRBV2 and TRBJ1-2, with 7 positions matching TRBD1. V trimming: 5 bases; J trimming: 4 bases; junction bases outside the gene matches: 10. CDR1 is SNHLY and CDR2 is FYNNEI in the germline V gene. The CDR3 consists of 15 residues. The DNA of the CDR3 is TGTGCCAGCAGTAGGGAGGGGGCGGCGGTCTATGGCTACACCTTC. Encoded protein: CASSREGAAVYGYTF.

This clone was counted only a few times. V gene TRBV28 combines with J gene TRBJ1-6; no reliable D call. Germline values: CDR1 MDHEN, CDR2 SYDVKM. This CDR3 is built from 12 residues. The V end lost 2 bases, the J end lost 7 bases, and 3 bases lay between the germline ends. CDR3 region: CASSLGNSPLHF. DNA of the CDR3: TGTGCCAGCAGTTTAGGAAATTCACCCCTCCACTTT.

The chain links TRBV15 to TRBJ2-3; weak D call: TRBD2 (6 bases). The V end was cut by 3 bases, the J end by 3 bases, with 16 bases between. CDR1 LNHNV and CDR2 YYDKDF come from the germline V gene (reference sequence). CDR3 size: 16 residues. CDR3 region: CATSRPSEKRTDTQYF. CDR3 DNA: TGTGCCACCAGCAGGCCTAGCGAAAAACGGACAGATACGCAGTATTTT.

The chain is built from TRBV5-4 and TRBJ2-5; tentative D call: TRBD2 (5 bases). With 5 bases removed from V and 5 bases from J, the gap between germline ends came to 13 bases. This CDR3 is built from 13 residues. CDR1 and CDR2 from the germline V gene are SGHNT and YYREEE (reference sequence). CDR3 protein: CASRLDGVETQYF. Written as DNA, the CDR3 is TGTGCCAGCAGACTGGACGGGGTTGAGACCCAGTACTTC.

The genes are TRBV2 and TRBJ2-2; maybe TRBD2 (7 bases). V lost 6 bases and J lost 5, with 16 bases in between. CDR1 is SNHLY and CDR2 is FYNNEI in the germline V gene. The CDR3 runs to 15 residues. This CDR3 reads CASRADKGGTGELFF. The CDR3, as DNA: TGTGCCAGCAGGGCTGACAAGGGGGGGACCGGGGAGCTGTTTTTT. Complete variable domain (other parts from reference TRBV2 and TRBJ2-2): EPEVTQTPSHQVTQMGQEVILRCVPISNHLYFYWYRQILGQKVEFLVSFYNNEISEKSEIFDDQFSVERPDGSNFTLKIRSTKLEDSAMYFCASRADKGGTGELFFGEGSRLTVL.

This sequence joins TRBV7-3 and TRBJ2-5; D may be TRBD1 (6 bases). CDR1 is SGHTA and CDR2 is FQGTGA in the germline V gene. The CDR3 runs 13 residues. Trimming took 3 bases from V and 3 from J, leaving 8 bases between them. The CDR3 protein is CASSFGQKETQYF. In DNA, the CDR3 is TGTGCCAGCAGCTTCGGACAGAAAGAGACCCAGTACTTC. Together with reference TRBV7-3 and TRBJ2-5, the CDR3 gives the full variable domain: GAGVSQTPSNKVTEKGKYVELRCDPISGHTALYWYRQSLGQGPEFLIYFQGTGAADDSGLPNDRFFAVRPEGSVSTLKIQRTERGDSAVYLCASSFGQKETQYFGPGTRLLVL.

The J gene is TRBJ1-2, the V gene TRBV5-5; TRBD1 is a possible D gene (6 bases). CDR1 is SGHKS and CDR2 is YYEKEE in the germline V gene (reference sequence). CDR3 length: 15 amino acids. V lost 5 bases and J 4 bases, leaving 18 bases between the germline ends. CDR3 coding DNA: TGTGCCAGCAGTTCTCCTCGGGACAAGACCTATGGCTACACCTTC. Its protein product is CASSSPRDKTYGYTF.